The text below deals with one TCR beta chain. Its matching antigen is unknown. The CDR3 spans 12 residues. The germline CDR1 and CDR2 sequences are MDHEN and SYDVKM. The ends were cut back, 1 base at V and 6 bases at J, with 6 bases in the middle. These data belong to a study of early T cells in non-severe SARS-CoV-2 infection. Whole-study context: Sequencing targeted bulk RNA from unsorted whole blood, leaving chains unpaired. Overall study findings and caveats: Reliance on VDJdb matching favored anti-spike CD8 responses; private and CD4 specificities were missed.

Individual cDNA molecules were tagged with unique molecular identifiers, the study reported. TCRdb reanalysed the 5' RACE reads using MiXCR and keeps one entry per CDR3 protein. The repertoire has tens of thousands of distinct CDR3 sequences, about 4.1% of them found once; the top ten carry roughly 5.3%. The source material was whole blood. The genes are TRBV28 and TRBJ1-2, with D uncertain. The clonotype comes from an adult who was a healthcare worker with PCR-confirmed SARS-CoV-2 infection or an uninfected control (not recorded which). As DNA, the CDR3 is TGTGCCAGCAGTTTATTTCCGAATGGCTACACCTTC. Translating gives CASSLFPNGYTF.